This T cell receptor (beta chain) came from a study of molecular identifiers for immune sequencing clone quantification. Details on this clonotype: A read error is possible here, since a much larger clone lies one base away.

Using its own MiXCR run on the PCR reads, TCRdb lists one record per CDR3 protein. The data hold around 480,000 distinct CDR3 sequences, with roughly 24% observed a single time. Per germline, CDR1 LGHNA and CDR2 YSLEER. Unmatched junction bases numbered 9, after V lost 3 bases and J lost 5 bases. The CDR3 loop spans 16 amino acids. The chain combines TRBV4-3 with TRBJ2-3, with TRBD1 matching over 9 bases. The specimen sequenced was naive CD8+ T cells from blood, with Jurkat cell RNA spiked in. Subset indicated: FACS-sorted CD8+CD4-CCR7+CD45RA+ naive T cells. The sequence was obtained from a human donor in good health. Some libraries in this study had Jurkat cell RNA spiked in. CDR3 bases: TGCGCCAGCAGCCATGAAATTAACAGGGGGCTAGATACGCAGTATTTT. As protein: CASSHEINRGLDTQYF.